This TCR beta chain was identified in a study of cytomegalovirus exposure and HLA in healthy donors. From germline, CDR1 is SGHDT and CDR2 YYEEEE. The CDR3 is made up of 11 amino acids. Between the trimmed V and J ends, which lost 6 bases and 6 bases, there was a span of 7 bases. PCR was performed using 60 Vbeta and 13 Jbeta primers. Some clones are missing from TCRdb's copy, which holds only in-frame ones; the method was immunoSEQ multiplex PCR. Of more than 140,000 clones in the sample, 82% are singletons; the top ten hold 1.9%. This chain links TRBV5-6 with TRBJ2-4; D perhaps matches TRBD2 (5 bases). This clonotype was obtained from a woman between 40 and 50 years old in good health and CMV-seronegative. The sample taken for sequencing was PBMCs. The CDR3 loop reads CASTSGNIQYF. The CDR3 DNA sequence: TGTGCCAGCACCAGCGGAAACATTCAGTACTTC.